Presented here are 2 T cell receptor beta chains from one specimen sequenced in a study of blood T cell repertoires in COVID-19. Here immunoSEQ multiplex PCR was the method, and the copy in TCRdb shows in-frame clones only, minus some. There are 300,000 to 350,000 clones in the sample; about 91% occur only once, and 1.5% to 2% lies in the top ten. The source material was peripheral blood. These receptors were obtained from a woman under 40 with COVID-19, enrolled during active disease.

This chain joins TRBV11-3 and TRBJ2-3; TRBD2 agrees at 7 bases. After removal of 6 bases from V and 3 bases from J, the junction contained 6 bases not matched to a gene. This CDR3 has 14 residues. Germline V gene data show CDR1 as SGHNT and CDR2 as YENEEA. CDR3 DNA sequence: TGTGCCAGCAGAAAAGCGGGGAAAACAGATACGCAGTATTTT. Translation gives CASRKAGKTDTQYF.

The V call is TRBV7-2, the J call TRBJ2-2; TRBD1 agrees at 9 bases. The V gene's germline CDR1 is SGHTA and CDR2 FQGNSA. The CDR3 runs to 14 residues. V trimming: 4 bases; J trimming: 4 bases; junction bases outside the gene matches: 1. The CDR3 spells CASSSTGGTGELFF. As DNA, the CDR3 is TGTGCCAGCAGCTCGACAGGGGGCACCGGGGAGCTGTTTTTT.